This T cell receptor beta chain emerged from a study of T cell responses to AZD1222 COVID-19 vaccine. Method: immunoSEQ multiplex PCR; TCRdb's copy keeps in-frame clones and lacks some. The sample has some 97,000 clones, about 83% seen once; the top ten hold roughly 3%. The germline gives CDR1 GTSNPN, CDR2 SVGIG (reference sequence). CDR3 length: 15 residues. V lost 0 bases to trimming and J lost 2 bases; unmatched junction nucleotides: 5. The TCR was taken from an adult in good health. This specimen consisted of peripheral blood, obtained on day 0 of AZD1222 vaccination. This sequence joins TRBV30 and TRBJ2-7; the match to TRBD2 covers 9 bases. The CDR3 DNA reads as TGTGCCTGGAGTGTATTAGCGGGGGCGACCTACGAGCAGTACTTC. This encodes CAWSVLAGATYEQYF.